This T cell receptor (beta chain) is from a study of T cell responses to AZD1222 COVID-19 vaccine. Study outcomes and limitations: Unmutated variant regions reportedly attract nearly half of all spike-specific TCRs. Clonal diversity was possibly underestimated, and white British individuals and females predominated among donors.

A word on this clone: Its specificity is unknown.

Data came from immunoSEQ multiplex PCR; TCRdb stores just in-frame clones and leaves some out. The data contain some 60,000 clones, approximately 92% of them singletons. The germline CDR1 and CDR2 sequences are SGHTA and FQGNSA. The V end lost 8 bases, the J end lost 4 bases, and 18 bases lay between the germline ends. This CDR3 is built from 15 residues. This TCR was recovered from an adult who received the AZD1222 COVID-19 vaccine. The sequenced sample was peripheral blood, obtained 28 days after the second AZD1222 dose. The chain recombines TRBV7-2 with TRBJ2-1, with D maybe TRBD2 (5 bases). CDR3 bases: TGTGCCAGCCGACTTACGGCGGAGGTGTACAATGAGCAGTTCTTC. This translates into CASRLTAEVYNEQFF.